Listed below are T cell receptor beta chains from one sample, sequenced in a study of tumor-infiltrating lymphocytes in localized non-small cell lung cancer. The repertoire was sequenced with immunoSEQ multiplex PCR; TCRdb's copy has only in-frame clones and lacks some. The table has about 8,400 clones, approximately 80% seen once. The specimen sequenced was lung tumor tissue. The receptors come from a human donor with non-small cell lung cancer. Each CDR3 is given with its conserved first and last residue. D genes are given only for firm matches. The listing skips clone size in some rows; elsewhere it reads once, few, many or a size class.

clone_size j_call v_call d_call cdr3_aa cdr3_nt
NA TRBJ1-5 TRBV19 NA CASSIPGRVDQPQHF TGTGCCAGTAGTATACCCGGACGCGTGGATCAGCCCCAGCATTTT
once TRBJ2-3 TRBV15 NA CATSRDRGSDTQYF TGTGCCACCAGCAGAGATAGGGGGAGTGATACGCAGTATTTT
NA TRBJ2-1 TRBV7-9 TRBD2 CASSKKGLAGLNEQFF TGTGCCAGCAGCAAAAAGGGACTAGCGGGACTCAATGAGCAGTTCTTC
NA TRBJ1-1 TRBV28 TRBD1 CASSSGTGMAFF TGTGCCAGCAGTTCCGGGACAGGGATGGCTTTCTTT
NA TRBJ1-3 TRBV18 NA CASSPYDSSSGNTIYF TGTGCCAGCTCACCCTACGACAGTTCCTCTGGAAACACCATATATTTT
NA TRBJ2-1 TRBV12-5 TRBD2 CASGLWERGPGYNEQFF TGTGCTAGTGGTTTGTGGGAGCGGGGACCAGGTTACAATGAGCAGTTCTTC
NA TRBJ2-2 TRBV6-5 NA CASSSEVIPGELFF TGTGCCAGCAGCTCCGAAGTTATACCCGGGGAGCTGTTTTTT
NA TRBJ1-4 TRBV10-3 TRBD1 CAISALPGGDEKLFF TGTGCCATCAGTGCTCTACCAGGGGGGGATGAAAAACTGTTTTTT
NA TRBJ1-3 TRBV11-3 NA CASSFGDGNTIYF TGTGCCAGCAGCTTTGGGGACGGAAACACCATATATTTT
NA TRBJ2-1 TRBV5-4 TRBD2 CASSLVSSGSDEQFF TGTGCCAGCAGCTTGGTGTCTAGCGGGAGCGATGAGCAGTTCTTC
NA TRBJ2-1 TRBV27 NA CASSLPYNEQFF TGTGCCAGCAGTTTACCCTACAATGAGCAGTTCTTC
medium-sized TRBJ2-3 TRBV6-1 NA CASSEGSPADTQYF TGTGCCAGCAGTGAAGGGTCTCCAGCGGATACGCAGTATTTT
NA TRBJ1-2 TRBV28 NA CASREDYGYTF TGTGCCAGCAGGGAGGACTATGGCTACACCTTC
NA TRBJ1-5 TRBV27 TRBD1 CASSYLPTGESNQPQHF TGTGCCAGCAGTTACCTACCCACAGGGGAGAGCAATCAGCCCCAGCATTTT
NA TRBJ2-1 TRBV2 NA CASSEGSVEQFF TGTGCCAGCAGTGAAGGAAGCGTTGAGCAGTTCTTC